The 21 T cell receptor beta chains given below trace back to one sample, sequenced in a study of beta chain features in type 1 diabetes. The antigens of these receptors remain unknown. Study-level points and caveats: There was a moderate but significant shortening of TCRB CDR3s in all four CD4+ subsets of Type 1 diabetes patients.

Isolated RNA was reverse transcribed in full, so expressed TCRB transcripts were sequenced. The table came from immunoSEQ multiplex PCR; TCRdb's copy has only in-frame clones and leaves some out. The sample includes around 140,000 clones, roughly 10% of them seen just once. The sample was central memory CD4+ T cells from blood. Every receptor here comes from a man aged 25-45 years with type 1 diabetes.

This clone has more than one count but fewer than ten. The chain joins TRBV10-3 to TRBJ1-2, with a possible D match to TRBD1 (5 bases). The CDR3 has 13 amino acids. Germline V lookup: CDR1 ENHRY, CDR2 SYGVKD. The V end was cut by 6 bases, the J end by 3 bases, with 11 bases between. The CDR3 DNA sequence: TGTGCCATCAGAAGGGCGACAGACTATGGCTACACCTTC. As protein: CAIRRATDYGYTF.

The sample holds a few counts of this clone. The J gene is TRBJ2-5, the V gene TRBV29-1, with D uncertain. CDR3 length equals 12 residues. V lost 4 bases to trimming and J lost 6 bases, with 12 bases between them. The germline V gene has CDR1 SQVTM and CDR2 ANQGSEA. For the CDR3, the DNA is TGCAGCGTTGGTCAGGAATCGAAGACCCAGTACTTC. Translated, it gives CSVGQESKTQYF.

This clone was detected a few times. V gene TRBV7-8 combines with J gene TRBJ2-7, with 7 bases fitting TRBD1. V shed 7 bases and J 5 bases; nucleotides not matched to a gene: 8. CDR1 and CDR2 from the germline V gene are SGHVS and FQNEAQ. The CDR3 is 13 amino acids. CDR3 amino acids: CASKRTGAHEQYF. CDR3 sequence (DNA): TGTGCCAGCAAAAGAACAGGGGCCCACGAGCAGTACTTC. Full variable domain (outside the CDR3, taken from reference TRBV7-8 and TRBJ2-7): GAGVSQSPRYKVAKRGQDVALRCDPISGHVSLFWYQQALGQGPEFLTYFQNEAQLDKSGLPSDRFFAERPEGSVSTLKIQRTQQEDSAVYLCASKRTGAHEQYFGPGTRLTVT.

In its sample, this clone was seen a few times. The CDR3 loop reads CAWEVAETQYF. CDR3 bases: TGTGCCTGGGAAGTAGCGGAGACCCAGTACTTC. This chain uses TRBV30 with TRBJ2-5, with TRBD2 as a possible D gene (5 bases). Per germline, CDR1 GTSNPN and CDR2 SVGIG (reference sequence). The CDR3 totals 11 residues. V lost 5 bases, J lost 5 bases, and 9 bases lay in between.

The chain employs TRBV11-1 and TRBJ1-1; 7 nucleotides align to TRBD1. Germline values: CDR1 SGHAT, CDR2 FQDESV (reference sequence). This CDR3 spans 14 amino acids. Trimming cost V 2 bases and J 5 bases; bases outside gene matches: 5. CDR3 loop: CASSLRQGETEAFF. CDR3 nucleotide sequence: TGTGCCAGCAGCTTAAGGCAGGGGGAGACTGAAGCTTTCTTT.

The CDR3 DNA reads TGTGCCAGCAGCCAAGATGGGACTAGCGGGGCAGATACGCAGTATTTT. It translates to CASSQDGTSGADTQYF. The J gene is TRBJ2-3, the V gene TRBV4-2; TRBD2 agrees at 13 bases. The CDR3 consists of 16 residues. The V and J ends lost 0 bases and 4 bases, in that order; junction bases with no gene match: 1. The germline gives CDR1 LGHNA, CDR2 YNFKEQ.

A few counts support this clone. This chain connects TRBV2 to TRBJ1-5; TRBD1 aligns across 8 bases. Germline V gene data show CDR1 as SNHLY and CDR2 as FYNNEI. The CDR3 extends over 17 amino acids. V dropped 0 bases and J dropped 7; count of bases not matched to a gene: 11. The CDR3 is CASSEAGGQVSGQPQHF. The CDR3 DNA reads TGTGCCAGCAGTGAAGCGGGGGGACAGGTCTCGGGGCAGCCCCAGCATTTT. Filled out from reference TRBV2 and TRBJ1-5, the complete variable domain reads EPEVTQTPSHQVTQMGQEVILRCVPISNHLYFYWYRQILGQKVEFLVSFYNNEISEKSEIFDDQFSVERPDGSNFTLKIRSTKLEDSAMYFCASSEAGGQVSGQPQHFGDGTRLSIL.

This clone appeared a few times. This sequence joins TRBV7-3 and TRBJ2-3; TRBD1 might be the D (6 bases). V was pared by 1 base and J by 4 bases, with 9 bases between. The CDR3 contains 14 residues. Germline-derived CDR1 and CDR2 are SGHTA and FQGTGA. CDR3 sequence reads: CASSLRGPADTQYF. The CDR3 DNA reads TGTGCCAGCAGCTTAAGGGGGCCGGCAGATACGCAGTATTTT. Full variable domain (remainder filled in from reference TRBV7-3 and TRBJ2-3): GAGVSQTPSNKVTEKGKYVELRCDPISGHTALYWYRQSLGQGPEFLIYFQGTGAADDSGLPNDRFFAVRPEGSVSTLKIQRTERGDSAVYLCASSLRGPADTQYFGPGTRLTVL.

The V and J genes are TRBV5-1 and TRBJ2-2, with a weak D call TRBD1 (6 bases). The CDR3 has 14 amino acids. The V gene's germline CDR1 is SGHRS and CDR2 YFSETQ. The germline V and J ends were trimmed by 4 bases and 5 bases, with 12 bases remaining between them. The DNA for the CDR3 is TGCGCCAGCAGCCTGTGGGGGCGAACCGGGGAGCTGTTTTTT. Translation: CASSLWGRTGELFF.

V and J are TRBV7-9 and TRBJ2-2, with a tentative D call TRBD2 (5 bases). V was clipped by 5 bases and J by 6 bases, with 10 bases between them. Germline CDR1 SEHNR, CDR2 FQNEAQ (reference sequence). The CDR3 is 13 amino acids. The CDR3 DNA sequence: TGTGCCAGCAGCCCCGGAGGCTCCGGGGAGCTGTTTTTT. Translating gives CASSPGGSGELFF.

The V gene is TRBV7-2, the J gene TRBJ1-1; tentative D call: TRBD1 (5 bases). The CDR3 spans 16 residues. Per the germline V gene, CDR1 is SGHTA and CDR2 is FQGNSA. Trimming left V 5 bases short and J 0 bases short, with 16 bases between. The CDR3 sequence is CASSPVVGRVNTEAFF. In DNA form, the CDR3 reads TGTGCCAGCAGCCCAGTGGTTGGCAGGGTGAACACTGAAGCTTTCTTT.

This clone was counted a few times. The chain has TRBV5-1 and TRBJ2-3; TRBD2 might be the D (5 bases). The germline V gene encodes CDR1 SGHRS and CDR2 YFSETQ. Trimming left V 4 bases short and J 6 bases short, with 15 bases between. The CDR3 spans 14 residues. In DNA form, the CDR3 reads TGCGCCAGCAGCCCTGGACTGTTGACGGATACGCAGTATTTT. This gives the protein CASSPGLLTDTQYF.

This clone has just a few counts. The genes are TRBV2 and TRBJ2-7; TRBD1 matches 8 bases. The CDR3 has 13 amino acids. The ends lost 6 bases at V and 2 bases at J; junction bases unmatched: 3. Germline-derived CDR1 and CDR2 are SNHLY and FYNNEI. This CDR3 is CASREDRAYEQYF. CDR3 nucleotides: TGTGCCAGCAGGGAGGACAGGGCCTACGAGCAGTACTTC.

The gene calls are TRBV11-2 and TRBJ2-5, with a weak D call TRBD2 (6 bases). From germline, CDR1 is SGHAT and CDR2 FQNNGV. V lost 5 bases, J lost 5 bases, and 9 bases lay in between. This CDR3 has 12 amino acids. CDR3 loop: CASSPRGETQYF. DNA for the CDR3: TGTGCCAGCAGCCCCCGGGGGGAGACCCAGTACTTC.

This clone turned up a few times. The gene calls are TRBV6-5 and TRBJ1-4, with no clear D. Germline values: CDR1 MNHEY, CDR2 SVGAGI. The germline V and J ends were trimmed by 8 bases and 5 bases, with 12 bases remaining between them. The CDR3 consists of 13 residues. CDR3 nucleotides: TGTGCCAGCGGCCCCCGGGAGAATGAAAAACTGTTTTTT. Its translation: CASGPRENEKLFF.

The chain links TRBV6-5 to TRBJ2-5; D ambiguous. The CDR3 contains 14 residues. The V gene's germline CDR1 is MNHEY and CDR2 SVGAGI. Trimming cost V 6 bases and J 1 base, with 12 bases left between them. The CDR3 sequence is CASRASEIQETQYF. The CDR3 DNA reads as TGTGCCAGCAGGGCCTCGGAGATCCAAGAGACCCAGTACTTC.

This clone occurred a few times. V is TRBV4-1 and J is TRBJ2-3, with 8 bases that match TRBD1. Trimming took 4 bases from V and 4 from J; bases not matched to a gene: 13. The CDR3 has 17 residues. Per the germline V gene, CDR1 is MGHRA and CDR2 is YSYEKL. DNA for the CDR3: TGCGCCAGCAGCCCGCGGGTGACAGGGGTGGTTTCAGATACGCAGTATTTT. Protein product: CASSPRVTGVVSDTQYF.

This chain connects TRBV15 to TRBJ2-3, with 12 positions matching TRBD2. The CDR3 contains 17 residues. Germline values: CDR1 LNHNV, CDR2 YYDKDF (reference sequence). Unmatched junction bases numbered 6, after V lost 1 base and J lost 4 bases. CDR3 sequence: CATSRAGRTSGADTQYF. Here the CDR3 DNA reads TGTGCCACCAGCAGAGCCGGGCGGACTAGCGGGGCAGATACGCAGTATTTT.

V and J are TRBV5-6 and TRBJ1-2; D remains ambiguous. The V end was cut by 4 bases, the J end by 6 bases, with 13 bases between. This CDR3 contains 13 residues. The germline gives CDR1 SGHDT, CDR2 YYEEEE. CDR3 region: CASSPVSGDGYTF. The CDR3 nucleotides read TGTGCCAGCAGCCCCGTATCGGGAGATGGCTACACCTTC.

Ten or more counts support this clone. This chain connects TRBV9 to TRBJ2-3; TRBD2 is a possible D gene (5 bases). The ends were cut back, 3 bases at V and 2 bases at J, with 13 bases in the middle. The CDR3 runs to 15 residues. Looked up from germline, CDR1 is SGDLS and CDR2 is YYNGEE. CDR3 region: CASSAAGDYTDTQYF. As DNA, the CDR3 is TGTGCCAGCAGCGCCGCGGGTGACTACACAGATACGCAGTATTTT.

The rearrangement uses TRBV5-1 and TRBJ2-2; 7 bases match TRBD2. J lost 0 bases, V lost 4 bases, and 3 bases had no gene match. The CDR3 spans 15 residues. In germline, CDR1 is SGHRS, CDR2 YFSETQ. CDR3 sequence (DNA): TGCGCCAGCAGCAGAGCGGGGACGAACACCGGGGAGCTGTTTTTT. Residues: CASSRAGTNTGELFF.